This T cell receptor (beta chain) is drawn from a study of technical replicates of blood from a few donors. V dropped 5 bases and J dropped 3; count of bases not matched to a gene: 7. This CDR3 spans 14 amino acids. CDR1 SGHVS and CDR2 FNYEAQ come from the germline V gene. Profiling relied on immunoSEQ multiplex PCR, and the TCRdb table lists in-frame clones only, not all of them. Among about 76,000 clones, around 97% were seen once, and the ten largest hold over 0.2%. This TCR derives from a human donor in good health. What was sequenced was T cells isolated from PBMCs. The rearrangement links TRBV7-6 to TRBJ2-7; 7 nucleotides match TRBD1. The CDR3 DNA sequence: TGTGCCAGCAGCCCAGGACAGGCAGGCTACGAGCAGTACTTC. Amino acids: CASSPGQAGYEQYF.